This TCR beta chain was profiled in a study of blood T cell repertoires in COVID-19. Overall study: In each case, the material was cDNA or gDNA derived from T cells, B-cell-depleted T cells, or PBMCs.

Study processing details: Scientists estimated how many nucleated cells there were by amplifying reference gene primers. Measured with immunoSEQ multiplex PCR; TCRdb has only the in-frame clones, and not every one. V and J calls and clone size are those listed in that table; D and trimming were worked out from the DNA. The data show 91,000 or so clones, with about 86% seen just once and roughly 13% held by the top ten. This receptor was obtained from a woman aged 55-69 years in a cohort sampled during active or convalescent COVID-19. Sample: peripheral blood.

The CDR3 DNA is TGTGCCAGCAGTTTGTCCATCGGCAGGGTCCATGGCTACACCTTC. Its translation: CASSLSIGRVHGYTF. The chain couples TRBV28 to TRBJ1-2, with a tentative D call TRBD1 (5 bases). Germline-derived CDR1 and CDR2 are MDHEN and SYDVKM. Trimming took 3 bases from V and 6 from J, leaving 17 bases between them. This CDR3 has 15 amino acids.